This note documents a single T cell receptor (beta chain) sequence. The data are from a study of blood T cell repertoires in COVID-19. Study-wide background: In each case, the material was cDNA or gDNA derived from T cells, B-cell-depleted T cells, or PBMCs.

Donors were grouped by their self-reported clinical history. Sequenced by immunoSEQ multiplex PCR; TCRdb stores in-frame clones only, minus some. The data contain approximately 140,000 clones, about four fifths of them seen just once; the ten biggest clones take up about 3.4%. V was clipped by 5 bases and J by 8 bases, with 15 bases between them. Germline CDR1 LNHDA, CDR2 SQIVND (reference sequence). CDR3 size: 13 residues. This sequence was found in a woman aged 45-60 years with acute COVID-19. V usage is TRBV19 and J usage is TRBJ1-2; no firm D call. Material: PBMCs or T cells enriched from blood (not recorded which). CDR3 in DNA: TGTGCCAGTAGTCCGACGGGTGCGGGGGGCTACACCTTC. It is translated as CASSPTGAGGYTF. Looking up the rest from reference TRBV19 and TRBJ1-2 gives the full variable domain: DGGITQSPKYLFRKEGQNVTLSCEQNLNHDAMYWYRQDPGQGLRLIYYSQIVNDFQKGDIAEGYSVSREKKESFPLTVTSAQKNPTAFYLCASSPTGAGGYTFGSGTRLTVV.